Below, 30 T cell receptor beta chains from the same sample are listed, as sequenced in a study of T cells in Graves' hyperthyroidism and ophthalmopathy. TCR beta CDR3 sequences were amplified from RNA transcripts. The primer set for the first-round RT-PCR of the TCR CDR3 was HTBI. Each CDR3 protein gets one entry after TCRdb re-called the multiplex PCR reads with MiXCR. The sample carries around 500,000 distinct CDR3 sequences, 15% to 20% recorded once. Sequenced input: blood. The receptors come from a woman in her 30s with Graves' ophthalmopathy.

The chain couples TRBV18 to TRBJ2-2; D possibly corresponds to TRBD2 (6 bases). Trimming removed 3 bases from V and 2 bases from J, with 7 bases in between. The length of the CDR3 is 14 residues. Germline CDR1 is KGHSH and CDR2 is LQKENI. This CDR3 is CASSPGTNTGELFF. The CDR3 DNA reads TGTGCCAGCTCACCCGGGACTAACACCGGGGAGCTGTTTTTT.

This clonotype was counted at least ten times. The chain has TRBV6-1 and TRBJ1-5; D gene uncertain. From germline, CDR1 is MNHNS and CDR2 SASEGT. The V end lost 8 bases, the J end lost 0 bases, and 20 bases lay between the germline ends. The CDR3 loop spans 17 amino acids. CDR3 sequence: CASCRAVTRNSNQPQHF. The CDR3, as DNA: TGTGCCAGCTGCCGGGCCGTCACAAGAAATAGCAATCAGCCCCAGCATTTT.

Ten or more counts support this clonotype. The rearrangement links TRBV20-1 to TRBJ2-7; D not resolved. Germline V gene lookup returns CDR1 DFQATT and CDR2 SNEGSKA (reference sequence). Trimming took 0 bases from V and 4 from J, leaving 7 bases between them. The CDR3 extends over 12 amino acids. CDR3 loop: CSARDPQYEQYF. Here the CDR3 DNA reads TGCAGTGCTAGAGATCCCCAGTACGAGCAGTACTTC.

This clonotype was counted ten times or more. The rearrangement links TRBV2 to TRBJ1-4, with TRBD1 matching 8 bases. This CDR3 region has 14 residues. The germline V gene encodes CDR1 SNHLY and CDR2 FYNNEI. The ends lost 4 bases at V and 8 bases at J; junction bases unmatched: 6. The CDR3 here is CASSGTGKIEKLFF. The CDR3 nucleotides read TGTGCCAGCAGTGGGACAGGGAAAATCGAAAAACTGTTTTTT. The full variable domain, with the rest looked up from reference TRBV2 and TRBJ1-4, is EPEVTQTPSHQVTQMGQEVILRCVPISNHLYFYWYRQILGQKVEFLVSFYNNEISEKSEIFDDQFSVERPDGSNFTLKIRSTKLEDSAMYFCASSGTGKIEKLFFGSGTQLSVL.

This clonotype was picked up many times. This sequence joins TRBV13 and TRBJ1-5; D possibly corresponds to TRBD1 (6 bases). CDR1 and CDR2 from the germline V gene are PRHDT and FYEKMQ (reference sequence). This CDR3 spans 14 amino acids. V was cut by 4 bases and J by 6 bases, with 13 bases left in between. The CDR3 protein is CASSSTGSRQPQHF. CDR3 DNA: TGTGCCAGCAGCTCCACAGGGTCTCGTCAGCCCCAGCATTTT.

There are many counts of this clonotype. This sequence joins TRBV2 and TRBJ2-3, with D perhaps matching TRBD2 (6 bases). Trimming removed 6 bases at V and 4 bases at J, with 14 bases between. The CDR3 is 14 residues long. Germline lookup yields CDR1 SNHLY and CDR2 FYNNEI. CDR3 in DNA: TGTGCCAGCAGCCAGACTAGTCTCCCAGATACGCAGTATTTT. It codes for CASSQTSLPDTQYF.

This clonotype was counted ten times or more. The chain carries TRBV30 and TRBJ2-7; D call uncertain. Germline lookup yields CDR1 GTSNPN and CDR2 SVGIG (reference sequence). V lost 0 bases and J 5 bases, leaving 17 bases between the germline ends. CDR3 length: 15 amino acids. The CDR3 coding sequence is TGTGCCTGGAGTGTGCCCTCGCGAGTGTCAAACGAGCAGTACTTC. As protein: CAWSVPSRVSNEQYF.

On this clonotype itself: This may come from a read error, since a much larger clone is one base off. Without the conserved terminal phenylalanine or tryptophan, this CDR3 likely stems from a read error. This chain joins TRBV20-1 and TRBJ2-7, with D possibly being TRBD1 or TRBD2 (5 bases each). The CDR3 contains 14 residues. Germline V gene sequence: CDR1 DFQATT, CDR2 SNEGSKA (reference sequence). V was pared by 6 bases and J by 0 bases, with 15 bases between. CDR3 DNA sequence: TGCAGTGCACGGATCTGGGGGAGCTCCTACGAGCAGTACCTC. Protein sequence: CSARIWGSSYEQYL.

This clonotype was seen more than once but under ten times. The chain combines TRBV9 with TRBJ2-7; 10 nucleotides align to TRBD2. Trimming removed 2 bases from V and 2 bases from J; junction bases left unmatched: 4. The germline CDR1 and CDR2 sequences are SGDLS and YYNGEE. The CDR3 spans 15 residues. The CDR3 coding sequence is TGTGCCAGCAGCGTCGGACTAGCGGTAACCTACGAGCAGTACTTC. Its translation is CASSVGLAVTYEQYF.

This clonotype came up many times. V usage is TRBV7-2 and J usage is TRBJ1-1; no firm D call. Trimming stripped 2 bases from V and 0 bases from J, with 7 bases between. The germline V gene encodes CDR1 SGHTA and CDR2 FQGNSA. The CDR3 length is 14 residues. CDR3 DNA sequence: TGTGCCAGCAGCTTAATCTATATGAACACTGAAGCTTTCTTT. This gives the protein CASSLIYMNTEAFF.

V is TRBV5-6 and J is TRBJ2-7, with D possibly matching TRBD2 (6 bases). Germline lookup yields CDR1 SGHDT and CDR2 YYEEEE. The CDR3 consists of 14 residues. V was pared by 7 bases and J by 4 bases, with 18 bases between. CDR3 region: CASGGLRGGYEQYF. CDR3 bases: TGTGCCAGCGGTGGGTTGCGGGGAGGATACGAGCAGTACTTC.

This clonotype was picked up many times. The genes are TRBV28 and TRBJ2-1, with 7 bases that match TRBD2. The length of the CDR3 is 14 residues. From germline, CDR1 is MDHEN and CDR2 SYDVKM. The ends lost 7 bases at V and 3 bases at J; junction bases unmatched: 6. The CDR3 is CASIRAGVYNEQFF. As DNA, the CDR3 is TGTGCCAGCATCCGGGCGGGGGTCTACAATGAGCAGTTCTTC.

Many counts were recorded for this clonotype. J is TRBJ2-3 and V is TRBV7-9, with 8 bases lining up with TRBD1. With 5 bases clipped from V and 2 bases from J, the junction kept 18 bases outside the gene matches. This CDR3 spans 19 amino acids. The germline V gene has CDR1 SEHNR and CDR2 FQNEAQ (reference sequence). The CDR3 nucleotides read TGTGCCAGCAGCCACTCAGGGACAGGTGGTACACCCTACACAGATACGCAGTATTTT. Translated: CASSHSGTGGTPYTDTQYF. Complete variable domain (other parts from reference TRBV7-9 and TRBJ2-3): DTGVSQNPRHKITKRGQNVTFRCDPISEHNRLYWYRQTLGQGPEFLTYFQNEAQLEKSRLLSDRFSAERPKGSFSTLEIQRTEQGDSAMYLCASSHSGTGGTPYTDTQYFGPGTRLTVL.

This clonotype was recorded many times. The rearrangement links TRBV11-3 to TRBJ2-7, with 7 bases identical to TRBD2. J was trimmed by 2 bases and V by 8 bases; bases with no gene match: 9. The CDR3 length is 14 residues. The germline gives CDR1 SGHNT, CDR2 YENEEA. The CDR3 DNA follows: TGTGCCAGCGCTCGCACGGCGGGGGCCTACGAGCAGTACTTC. As protein: CASARTAGAYEQYF. Full variable domain (outside the CDR3, taken from reference TRBV11-3 and TRBJ2-7): EAGVVQSPRYKIIEKKQPVAFWCNPISGHNTLYWYLQNLGQGPELLIRYENEEAVDDSQLPKDRFSAERLKGVDSTLKIQPAELGDSAVYLCASARTAGAYEQYFGPGTRLTVT.

A word on this clonotype: A much larger clone lies a single base off, so this may be a read error. The rearrangement joins TRBV20-1 to TRBJ2-3, with 13 bases lining up with TRBD2. This CDR3 region has 16 residues. The germline gives CDR1 DFQATT, CDR2 SNEGSKA (reference sequence). The junction had 11 bases not matched to a gene; V was cut back by 4 bases and J by 7 bases. CDR3 coding DNA: TGCAGTGCTATTCCGGGACTAGCGGGACGGACAAATACGCAGTATTTT. Amino acid sequence: CSAIPGLAGRTNTQYF.

This clonotype was detected only a few times. The rearrangement uses TRBV30 and TRBJ1-5; D is possibly TRBD1 (6 bases). The ends were cut back, 2 bases at V and 6 bases at J, with 14 bases in the middle. The germline V gene has CDR1 GTSNPN and CDR2 SVGIG (reference sequence). There are 14 residues in the CDR3. CDR3 sequence (DNA): TGTGCCTGGAGTCCCGCAGGGGAGCGTCAGCCCCAGCATTTT. This sequence encodes CAWSPAGERQPQHF.

Ten or more counts support this clonotype. The J gene is TRBJ2-7, the V gene TRBV11-2; no definite D call. V lost 1 base and J lost 4, with 8 bases in between. Germline CDR1 and CDR2: SGHAT and FQNNGV. The CDR3 consists of 13 residues. The DNA of the CDR3 is TGTGCCAGCAGCTTAGTGGCCACGTACGAGCAGTACTTC. It is translated as CASSLVATYEQYF.

This clonotype was observed a few times. The chain couples TRBV2 to TRBJ1-1, with D unclear. Looked up from germline, CDR1 is SNHLY and CDR2 is FYNNEI. The ends were cut back, 5 bases at V and 7 bases at J, with 8 bases in the middle. CDR3 length: 11 amino acids. CDR3 DNA sequence: TGTGCCAGCAGTCAACACGTTGAAGCTTTCTTT. This sequence encodes CASSQHVEAFF.

This clonotype occurred many times. The chain carries TRBV20-1 and TRBJ1-6; D is unresolved. Per germline, CDR1 DFQATT and CDR2 SNEGSKA (reference sequence). Trimming took off 6 bases at V and 7 bases at J, with 19 bases between the two ends. This CDR3 has 15 amino acids. The CDR3 reads CSAPFQVARNSPLHF. In DNA form, the CDR3 reads TGCAGTGCCCCGTTTCAGGTGGCTAGGAATTCACCCCTCCACTTT.

This clonotype was detected ten times or more. The V call is TRBV30, the J call TRBJ2-1, with D tentatively TRBD1 (5 bases). V gave up 2 bases and J gave up 2 bases, with 10 bases separating them. The CDR3 sequence is 14 residues long. Germline V lookup: CDR1 GTSNPN, CDR2 SVGIG (reference sequence). The CDR3 here is CAWSSLQAYNEQFF. The CDR3 bases are TGTGCCTGGAGTTCTCTACAGGCCTACAATGAGCAGTTCTTC.

The gene calls are TRBV15 and TRBJ2-7, with 8 positions matching TRBD2. CDR1 is LNHNV, CDR2 YYDKDF, per germline (reference sequence). V trimming: 1 base; J trimming: 4 bases; junction bases outside the gene matches: 9. This CDR3 region has 16 residues. CDR3 region: CATSRALGAGDYEQYF. Written as DNA, the CDR3 is TGTGCCACCAGCAGAGCCCTAGGAGCGGGAGATTACGAGCAGTACTTC.

This clonotype was counted between two and nine times. The J gene is TRBJ2-7, the V gene TRBV29-1, with 7 bases identical to TRBD1. The germline V gene encodes CDR1 SQVTM and CDR2 ANQGSEA. V lost 3 bases to trimming and J lost 0 bases; unmatched junction nucleotides: 2. There are 13 residues in the CDR3. CDR3 in amino acids: CSVETGSSYEQYF. The CDR3 nucleotides read TGCAGCGTTGAGACAGGGAGCTCCTACGAGCAGTACTTC.

This clonotype was seen repeatedly, ten times or more. The gene calls are TRBV4-1 and TRBJ1-2; TRBD1 matches 10 bases. This CDR3 is built from 16 residues. Trimming removed 1 base from V and 2 bases from J; junction bases left unmatched: 4. Germline CDR1 reads MGHRA; CDR2 reads YSYEKL. CDR3 sequence (DNA): TGCGCCAGCAGCCAAGGGGGACAGGGGAAAAACTATGGCTACACCTTC. Its protein product is CASSQGGQGKNYGYTF.

J is TRBJ2-7 and V is TRBV10-1; perhaps TRBD1 as D (6 bases). Trimming cost V 0 bases and J 3 bases, with 9 bases left between them. Germline V gives CDR1 WNHNN, CDR2 SYGVQD (reference sequence). CDR3 length: 14 amino acids. The CDR3 bases are TGCGCCAGCAGTGAGTCCGGGACACACTACGAGCAGTACTTC. Protein: CASSESGTHYEQYF.

This clonotype was observed a handful of times. The chain combines TRBV5-6 with TRBJ1-1; D call uncertain. This CDR3 contains 12 residues. The V end lost 1 base, the J end lost 7 bases, and 8 bases lay between the germline ends. CDR1 and CDR2 from the germline V gene are SGHDT and YYEEEE. CDR3 DNA: TGTGCCAGCAGCTTGAGCGGCCGTGAAGCTTTCTTT. Translated: CASSLSGREAFF.

This rearrangement joins TRBV20-1 to TRBJ2-5; the D gene is possibly TRBD1 (6 bases). The V gene lost 6 bases and the J gene lost 2 bases, with 13 bases spanning the gap. The germline gives CDR1 DFQATT, CDR2 SNEGSKA (reference sequence). The CDR3 contains 13 residues. The CDR3 nucleotides are TGCAGTGCCCGCCGGGACAATCAAGAGACCCAGTACTTC. Translation gives CSARRDNQETQYF.

This chain joins TRBV9 and TRBJ2-3; a possible D gene is TRBD1 (5 bases). This CDR3 is 15 amino acids long. V lost 2 bases to trimming and J lost 4 bases, with 14 bases between them. Per the germline V gene, CDR1 is SGDLS and CDR2 is YYNGEE. The CDR3 sequence is CASSVGGQGADTQYF. As DNA, the CDR3 is TGTGCCAGCAGCGTTGGTGGGCAGGGCGCAGATACGCAGTATTTT.

Ten or more counts support this clonotype. V and J are TRBV5-1 and TRBJ2-4; 7 positions match TRBD2. V was pared by 2 bases and J by 8 bases, with 16 bases of the junction left unmatched. Germline V gene sequence: CDR1 SGHRS, CDR2 YFSETQ. This CDR3 has 17 amino acids. The CDR3 sequence: CASSFTIPRTAGDIQYF. CDR3 sequence (DNA): TGCGCCAGCAGCTTTACCATACCCAGGACCGCGGGGGACATTCAGTACTTC.

This clonotype turned up a few times. Given a much more abundant clone one base away, this may be a read error. The final CDR3 position lacks the conserved phenylalanine or tryptophan, pointing to a likely read error. The chain has TRBV5-5 and TRBJ2-3; D ambiguous. V gave up 1 base and J gave up 1 base, with 13 bases separating them. Per germline, CDR1 SGHKS and CDR2 YYEKEE (reference sequence). CDR3 length: 16 amino acids. The CDR3 is CASSLSMGWGTDTQYL. In DNA form, the CDR3 reads TGTGCCAGCAGCTTGAGTATGGGGTGGGGCACAGATACGCAGTATCTT.

At least ten counts were recorded for this clonotype. This chain uses TRBV6-1 with TRBJ1-2, with D unresolved. V was shortened by 4 bases and J by 8 bases, with 14 bases between the two germline ends. Germline values: CDR1 MNHNS, CDR2 SASEGT. This CDR3 is 13 amino acids long. The CDR3 protein is CASSVRGSEGYTF. DNA for the CDR3: TGTGCCAGCAGTGTACGGGGTAGTGAGGGCTACACCTTC.